This T cell receptor beta chain was sequenced in a study of tumor-infiltrating lymphocytes in primary liver carcinoma listed by TCRdb under 2017. Broadly, across the study: The five patients, three men and two women aged 30 to 69 years, had hepatocellular carcinoma (four) or combined HCC and intrahepatic cholangiocarcinoma (one). TCRbeta repertoire sequencing covered roughly 35 specimens from 5 patients: 25 or so tumor regions, 5 adjacent noncancerous liver tissues and 5 peripheral blood samples. The five patients had tumors of stage T1-T3 N0M0, with maximum diameters ranging from about 4.2 to 10 cm. Roughly 3.65 to 8 million productive TCRbeta reads were obtained per sample, and no significant difference in read depth was found between tissue types. To link TCRbeta repertoire diversity with the local molecular phenotype, the roughly 23 tumor region samples were profiled using Agilent mRNA microarrays. For each liver tumor, the study sampled five regions along with adjacent normal tissue and blood, and applied TCRbeta repertoire sequencing, expression microarrays and whole-exome sequencing. Repertoires from technical replicates were highly reproducible, with mean shared-clone rates roughly 0.89 and correlation coefficients above 0.95. Overall study outcomes, separate from this receptor: Only the TCR beta chain was sequenced, which likely underestimates true repertoire diversity because unpaired alpha chains were not captured. Bulk unsorted samples precluded comparing CD4+ and CD8+ T cell repertoires. Repertoire overlap was higher between tumor regions (mean around 35%) than tumor-adjacent (approximately 17%) or tumor-blood (about 14%) pairs, consistent with antigen-driven expansion. Just about 7-25% of top clones turned up in all five regions of a tumor, which suggests spatial heterogeneity among tumor-infiltrating T cells. The top 250 clones made up a significantly larger repertoire fraction in tumors than in blood (p = 0.039). Only a few patients were included in the study, and the authors note that the findings should be validated in a larger study.

A constant-region primer and ProtoScript II reverse transcriptase were used to reverse-transcribe TCRbeta-specific cDNA from about 530 ng total RNA. Three nested multiplex PCR rounds, following a slightly modified ARM-PCR procedure, were used to build the TCRbeta libraries. The first two PCR rounds used multiplex TRBV1-TRBV30 forward primers with a Cbeta reverse primer, each for approximately 9 cycles. Sample barcodes and Illumina adapters were added in a final 25-cycle PCR with Deep VentR polymerase. Before sequencing, amplicons between 200 and 500 bp were purified from gel using a QIAquick gel extraction kit. An Illumina HiSeq 2500 was used to sequence the TCRbeta amplicons, generating 250-bp paired-end reads. In the paper's pipeline: Trimmomatic v0.33 was used to quality-trim the reads, and FLASH v1.2.11 was used to merge paired reads so that full CDR3 sequences could be recovered. V, D and J germline segments were assigned to the rearranged TCRbeta sequences by MiGEC v1.2.1b. Clonotype statistics and Shannon-Wiener diversity indices were calculated with VDJtools v1.0.0. To reduce sampling bias, subsequent analyses other than the diversity analysis used only the 250 most abundant clonotypes in each sample. Through fastp at Q25 and MiXCR, TCRdb rebuilt clones from the public reads, retaining in-frame beta chains. Each entry is one CDR3 protein sequence, shown with its most common DNA and genes. None of the V and J calls come from the authors' own analysis; TCRdb made them. Recorded for this sample are some 120,000 distinct CDR3 sequences; about 59% of them occurred a single time. 9.3% of the sample belongs to the ten largest clones.

Of note for this clonotype: The antigen it recognizes is unknown. The junction departs from germline at one end; a sequencing error may be responsible.

Total RNA and DNA were co-extracted without cell sorting from 20-30 mg of bulk tissue using the AllPrep DNA/RNA mini kit. Five patients with histopathologically diagnosed primary liver carcinoma underwent surgical resection in China between November 2015 and March 2016. Chronic HBV infection was present in the patients, and the patients were treatment-naive at sampling. Five spatially separated regions were sampled from each tumor: the superior, inferior, left-lateral and right-lateral poles, plus the tumor centre. More than 75% viable tumor cells were found by histology in every tumor sample. Each fresh piece of tumor and adjacent tissue was cut in two, with one half stored in RNAlater at -80 degrees C and the other half sent for histology. The germline V gene supplies CDR1 MNHEY and CDR2 SVGEGT. The CDR3 runs 15 residues from the cysteine to the phenylalanine. The DNA shown is the 45-base CDR3, in frame from base 1.

The TCR sequence derives from a woman aged 55-75 years with primary liver carcinoma and hepatitis B virus infection. The sequenced sample was liver tumor tissue from sampling region 1. According to the study, the label for this sample's cell subset or site signals: tumor region T1, superior pole. The rearrangement combines TRBV6-2 or TRBV6-3 with TRBJ2-1, and TRBD2 matches 11 of the central bases. Here the CDR3 is given as CANSSPVTSGTSQFF. The sequence in DNA is TGTGCCAACAGTTCGCCCGTGACTAGCGGGACTTCTCAATTCTTC.